This T cell receptor beta chain was identified during a study of shared clonotypes between healthy human individuals. Data came from immunoSEQ multiplex PCR; TCRdb stores just in-frame clones and leaves some out. The sample lists roughly 2,300,000 clones, 85% to 95% seen once, with approximately 0.4% in the top ten. V lost 2 bases and J 0 bases, leaving 8 bases between the germline ends. CDR1 and CDR2 (germline): KGHSH, LQKENI. The CDR3 totals 15 residues. The J gene is TRBJ2-1, the V gene TRBV18, with D perhaps matching TRBD2 (5 bases). The sample taken for sequencing was naive CD4+ T cells from PBMCs. Described subset: CD45RA+ positively selected. The receptor was derived from a man aged 18-30 years in good health. Some clones in this sample may be carry-over from other donors' samples. Here the CDR3 DNA reads TGTGCCAGCTCACCAATGGGGAGCTCCTACAATGAGCAGTTCTTC. This encodes CASSPMGSSYNEQFF.